Given below is one TCR beta chain in context. Sequenced by immunoSEQ multiplex PCR; TCRdb stores in-frame clones only, minus some. The sample records 170,000 or so clones, 88% being singletons. This sample stems from a study of blood T cell repertoires in COVID-19. As for the study in general: T cells, B-cell-depleted T cells, or PBMCs supplied cDNA or gDNA.

Trimming left V 1 base short and J 0 bases short, with 8 bases between. The CDR3 consists of 15 residues. Participants came from about 23 US areas, aged about 18 to 89 years. Categorization into cohorts depended on clinical history that participants reported. Resolution of symptoms, clearance, or two negative PCRs was present in recovered Cohort 3 donors. J is TRBJ1-5 and V is TRBV5-3; no clear D. TRBV5-3 belongs to the ORF category, with a function that is uncertain. This clonotype was sampled from a woman between 18 and 29 years old who had recovered from COVID-19. Sequenced: PBMCs or T cells enriched from blood (not recorded which). This chain's CDR3 is CARSLNGLSNQPQHF. Here the CDR3 DNA reads TGTGCCAGAAGCTTGAACGGACTTAGCAATCAGCCCCAGCATTTT.